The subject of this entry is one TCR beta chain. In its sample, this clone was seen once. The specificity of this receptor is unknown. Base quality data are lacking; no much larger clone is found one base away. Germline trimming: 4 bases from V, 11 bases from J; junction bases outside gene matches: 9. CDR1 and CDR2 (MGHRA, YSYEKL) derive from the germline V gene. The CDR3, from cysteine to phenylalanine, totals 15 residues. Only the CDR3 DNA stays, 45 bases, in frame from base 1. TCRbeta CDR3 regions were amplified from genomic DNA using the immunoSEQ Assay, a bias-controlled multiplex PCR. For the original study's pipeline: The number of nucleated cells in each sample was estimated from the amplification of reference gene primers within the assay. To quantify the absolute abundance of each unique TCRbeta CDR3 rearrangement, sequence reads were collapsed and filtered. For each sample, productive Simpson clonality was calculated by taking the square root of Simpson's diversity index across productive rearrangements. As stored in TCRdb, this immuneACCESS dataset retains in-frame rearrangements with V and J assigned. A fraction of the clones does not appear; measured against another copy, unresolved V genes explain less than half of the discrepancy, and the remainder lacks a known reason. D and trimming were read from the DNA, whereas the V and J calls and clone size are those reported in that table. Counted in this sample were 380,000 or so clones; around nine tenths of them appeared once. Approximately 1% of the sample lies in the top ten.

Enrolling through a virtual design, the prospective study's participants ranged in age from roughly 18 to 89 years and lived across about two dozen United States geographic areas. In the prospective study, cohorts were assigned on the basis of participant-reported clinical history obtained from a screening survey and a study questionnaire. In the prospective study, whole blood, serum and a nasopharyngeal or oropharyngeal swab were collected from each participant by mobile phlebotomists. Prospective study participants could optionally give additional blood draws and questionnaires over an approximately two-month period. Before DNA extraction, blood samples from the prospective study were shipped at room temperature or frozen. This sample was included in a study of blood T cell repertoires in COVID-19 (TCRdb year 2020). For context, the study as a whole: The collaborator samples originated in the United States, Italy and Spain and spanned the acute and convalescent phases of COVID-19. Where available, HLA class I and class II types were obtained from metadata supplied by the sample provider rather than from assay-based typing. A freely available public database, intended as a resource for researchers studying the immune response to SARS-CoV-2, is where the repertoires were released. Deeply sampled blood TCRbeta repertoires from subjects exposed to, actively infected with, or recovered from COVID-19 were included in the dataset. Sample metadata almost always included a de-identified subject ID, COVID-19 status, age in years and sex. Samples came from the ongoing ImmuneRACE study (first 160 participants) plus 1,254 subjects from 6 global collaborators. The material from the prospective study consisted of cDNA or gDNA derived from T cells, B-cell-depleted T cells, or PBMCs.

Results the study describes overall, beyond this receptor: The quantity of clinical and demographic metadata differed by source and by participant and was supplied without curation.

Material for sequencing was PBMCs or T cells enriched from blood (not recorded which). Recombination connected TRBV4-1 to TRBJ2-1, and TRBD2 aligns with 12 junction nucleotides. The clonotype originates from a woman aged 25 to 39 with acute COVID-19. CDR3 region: CASSLATSGGLKQFF. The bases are TGCGCCAGCAGCCTCGCAACTAGCGGGGGGCTCAAGCAGTTCTTC.